This T cell receptor (beta chain) was sequenced for a study of shared clonotypes between healthy human individuals. Study-level points and caveats: The sole specimen, blood, was sampled, and tissue repertoires likely differ.

A note on this clone: Antigen specificity is unknown.

Germline V lookup: CDR1 LGHNA, CDR2 YNFKEQ. Between the trimmed V and J ends, which lost 0 bases and 4 bases, there was a span of 16 bases. This CDR3 contains 16 residues. Ten immunoSEQ deep assay plates were used to sequence unsorted PBMC DNA. The repertoire was sequenced with immunoSEQ multiplex PCR; TCRdb's copy has only in-frame clones and lacks some. The sample includes about 470,000 clones, around 79% of them seen just once. The chain recombines TRBV4-2 with TRBJ2-7; perhaps TRBD2 as D (5 bases). Sequenced input: PBMCs. This receptor was taken from a woman aged 40 to 55 in good health. Some clones in this sample may be carry-over from other donors' samples. In DNA, the CDR3 is TGTGCCAGCAGCCAAGATTTGCTAGCTGCAATGTACGAGCAGTACTTC. It translates to CASSQDLLAAMYEQYF.